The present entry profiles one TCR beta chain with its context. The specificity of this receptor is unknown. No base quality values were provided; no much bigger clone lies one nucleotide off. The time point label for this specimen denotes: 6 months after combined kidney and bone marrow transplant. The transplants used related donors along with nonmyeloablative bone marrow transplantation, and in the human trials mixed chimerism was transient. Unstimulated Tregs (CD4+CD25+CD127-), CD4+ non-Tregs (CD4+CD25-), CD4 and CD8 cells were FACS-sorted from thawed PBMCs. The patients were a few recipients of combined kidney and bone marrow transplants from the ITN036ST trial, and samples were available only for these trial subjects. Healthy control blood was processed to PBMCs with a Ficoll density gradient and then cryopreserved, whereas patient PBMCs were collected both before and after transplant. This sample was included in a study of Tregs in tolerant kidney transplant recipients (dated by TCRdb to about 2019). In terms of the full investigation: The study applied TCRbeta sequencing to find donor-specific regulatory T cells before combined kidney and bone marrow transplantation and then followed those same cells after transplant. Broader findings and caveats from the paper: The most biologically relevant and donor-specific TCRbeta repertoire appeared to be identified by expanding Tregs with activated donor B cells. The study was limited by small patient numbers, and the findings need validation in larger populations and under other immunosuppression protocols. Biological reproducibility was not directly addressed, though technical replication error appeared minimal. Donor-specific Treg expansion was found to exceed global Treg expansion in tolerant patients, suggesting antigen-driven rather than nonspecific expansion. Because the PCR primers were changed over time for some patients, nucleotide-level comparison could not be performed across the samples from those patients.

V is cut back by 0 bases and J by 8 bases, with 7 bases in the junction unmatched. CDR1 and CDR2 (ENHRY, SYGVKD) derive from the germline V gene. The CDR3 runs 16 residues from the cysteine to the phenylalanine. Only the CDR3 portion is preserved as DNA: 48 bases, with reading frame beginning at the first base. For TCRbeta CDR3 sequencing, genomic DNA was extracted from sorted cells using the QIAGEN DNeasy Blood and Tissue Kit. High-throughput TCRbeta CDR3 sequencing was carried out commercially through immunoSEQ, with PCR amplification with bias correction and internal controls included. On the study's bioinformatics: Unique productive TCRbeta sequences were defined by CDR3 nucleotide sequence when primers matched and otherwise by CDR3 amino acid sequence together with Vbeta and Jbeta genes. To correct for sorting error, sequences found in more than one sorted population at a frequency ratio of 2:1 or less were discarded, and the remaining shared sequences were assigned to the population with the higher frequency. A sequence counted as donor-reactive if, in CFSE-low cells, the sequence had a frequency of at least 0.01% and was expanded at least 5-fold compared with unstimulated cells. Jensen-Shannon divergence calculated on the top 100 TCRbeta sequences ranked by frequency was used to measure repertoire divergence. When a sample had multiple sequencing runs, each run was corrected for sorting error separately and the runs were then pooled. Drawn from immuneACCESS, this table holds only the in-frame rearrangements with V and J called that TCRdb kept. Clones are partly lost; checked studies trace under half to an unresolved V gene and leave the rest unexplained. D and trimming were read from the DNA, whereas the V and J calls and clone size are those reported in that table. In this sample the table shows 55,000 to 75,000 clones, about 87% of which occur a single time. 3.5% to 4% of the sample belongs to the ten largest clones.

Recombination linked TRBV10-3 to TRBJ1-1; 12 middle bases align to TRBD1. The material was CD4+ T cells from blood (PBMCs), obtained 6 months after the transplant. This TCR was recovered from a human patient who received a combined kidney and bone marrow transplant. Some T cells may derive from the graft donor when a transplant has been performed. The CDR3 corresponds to CAISESWGQGAPEAFF. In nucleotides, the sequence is TGTGCCATCAGTGAGTCGTGGGGACAGGGGGCACCGGAAGCTTTCTTT.